A selection of T cell receptor beta chains follows, all from one sample in a study of cytomegalovirus exposure and HLA in healthy donors. Data came from immunoSEQ multiplex PCR; TCRdb stores just in-frame clones and leaves some out. The sample lists 150,000 to 200,000 clones, just under 90% occurring once. Sequencing input: PBMCs. The receptors here all came from a woman aged 30 to 39 in good health and CMV-seronegative. The CDR3 runs from the conserved cysteine through the conserved F or W. A D gene is named only where the DNA matches it firmly. A row's size may be missing; if present it is once, few, many or a size class.

v_call	clone_size	d_call	j_call	cdr3_aa	cdr3_nt
TRBV30	-	TRBD1	TRBJ1-2	CAWSVGQGSYGYTF	TGTGCCTGGAGTGTTGGACAGGGGAGTTATGGCTACACCTTC
TRBV6-5	few	TRBD1	TRBJ2-7	CASSYTTGSSYEQYF	TGTGCCAGCAGTTACACGACAGGGAGCTCCTACGAGCAGTACTTC
TRBV5-1	-	TRBD1	TRBJ1-2	CASSLRQGKDYGYTF	TGCGCCAGCAGTTTACGACAGGGGAAGGACTATGGCTACACCTTC
TRBV13	-	TRBD1	TRBJ1-1	CASSTLQGMNTEAFF	TGTGCCAGCAGCACCTTACAGGGGATGAACACTGAAGCTTTCTTT
TRBV10-3	-	TRBD1	TRBJ2-2	CAIRQGAVRELFF	TGTGCCATCAGGCAGGGGGCGGTCCGGGAGCTGTTTTTT
TRBV30	-	-	TRBJ1-3	CAWSSAGQSSGNTIYF	TGTGCCTGGAGTTCGGCAGGGCAGAGCTCTGGAAACACCATATATTTT
TRBV29-1	-	TRBD1	TRBJ1-2	CSVVRAGGIYGYTF	TGCAGCGTTGTAAGGGCAGGGGGCATCTATGGCTACACCTTC
TRBV5-8	-	-	TRBJ1-3	CASSLGVRGVNTIYF	TGTGCCAGCAGCTTGGGTGTCAGGGGAGTAAACACCATATATTTT
TRBV5-6	-	-	TRBJ1-1	CASSWWGGNTEAFF	TGTGCCAGCAGCTGGTGGGGGGGGAACACTGAAGCTTTCTTT
TRBV20-1	-	-	TRBJ2-5	CSVYGAETQYF	TGCAGTGTGTATGGGGCAGAGACCCAGTACTTC
TRBV5-4	-	-	TRBJ1-2	CASSVRAPDGYTF	TGTGCCAGCAGCGTTAGAGCCCCGGATGGCTACACCTTC
TRBV27	-	TRBD2	TRBJ2-1	CASSSGGAGENEQFF	TGTGCCAGCAGTTCCGGGGGGGCCGGGGAAAATGAGCAGTTCTTC
TRBV27	few	-	TRBJ2-7	CAAGAAATYEQYF	TGTGCCGCTGGTGCGGCAGCAACCTACGAGCAGTACTTC
TRBV7-8	-	-	TRBJ2-7	CASSFRPYEQYF	TGTGCCAGCAGCTTTCGTCCTTACGAGCAGTACTTC
TRBV6-5	-	TRBD1	TRBJ1-2	CASSYSAGGGGGYTF	TGTGCCAGCAGTTACTCGGCAGGGGGCGGAGGTGGCTACACCTTC
TRBV11-3	once	-	TRBJ1-1	CASSSRWNTEAFF	TGTGCCAGCAGCTCGCGATGGAACACTGAAGCTTTCTTT
TRBV25-1	-	-	TRBJ1-6	CASSEVATYNSPLHF	TGTGCCAGCAGTGAAGTAGCCACCTATAATTCACCCCTCCACTTT
TRBV6-5	-	TRBD1	TRBJ2-3	CASRPYTGADTQYF	TGTGCCAGCAGACCTTACACAGGGGCAGATACGCAGTATTTT
TRBV7-9	-	-	TRBJ2-3	CASSPPPRLVRTDTQYF	TGTGCCAGCAGTCCTCCCCCACGACTAGTTAGGACAGATACGCAGTATTTT
TRBV30	-	-	TRBJ1-1	CAWDPGGIEAFF	TGTGCCTGGGACCCTGGCGGCATTGAAGCTTTCTTT